Reported below is one TCR beta chain. The assay was immunoSEQ multiplex PCR, and TCRdb's table has in-frame clones only and misses some. The table has 250,000 to 300,000 clones, about four fifths seen once. This CDR3 has 15 amino acids. The V and J ends lost 4 bases and 6 bases respectively, with 15 bases between them. The germline V gene encodes CDR1 SGHTA and CDR2 FQGNSA. This sample stems from a study of blood T cell repertoires in COVID-19. About the research overall: PBMCs, B-cell-depleted T cells, or T cells provided the cDNA or gDNA that made up the material.

The receptor's source is a man of 80 years or more with acute or convalescent COVID-19. This sequence joins TRBV7-2 and TRBJ2-2, with D perhaps matching TRBD2 (5 bases). Sample: peripheral blood. The CDR3 DNA reads as TGTGCCAGCAGCTCGCGGACTGCCGGCGCCGGGGAGCTGTTTTTT. It specifies CASSSRTAGAGELFF.